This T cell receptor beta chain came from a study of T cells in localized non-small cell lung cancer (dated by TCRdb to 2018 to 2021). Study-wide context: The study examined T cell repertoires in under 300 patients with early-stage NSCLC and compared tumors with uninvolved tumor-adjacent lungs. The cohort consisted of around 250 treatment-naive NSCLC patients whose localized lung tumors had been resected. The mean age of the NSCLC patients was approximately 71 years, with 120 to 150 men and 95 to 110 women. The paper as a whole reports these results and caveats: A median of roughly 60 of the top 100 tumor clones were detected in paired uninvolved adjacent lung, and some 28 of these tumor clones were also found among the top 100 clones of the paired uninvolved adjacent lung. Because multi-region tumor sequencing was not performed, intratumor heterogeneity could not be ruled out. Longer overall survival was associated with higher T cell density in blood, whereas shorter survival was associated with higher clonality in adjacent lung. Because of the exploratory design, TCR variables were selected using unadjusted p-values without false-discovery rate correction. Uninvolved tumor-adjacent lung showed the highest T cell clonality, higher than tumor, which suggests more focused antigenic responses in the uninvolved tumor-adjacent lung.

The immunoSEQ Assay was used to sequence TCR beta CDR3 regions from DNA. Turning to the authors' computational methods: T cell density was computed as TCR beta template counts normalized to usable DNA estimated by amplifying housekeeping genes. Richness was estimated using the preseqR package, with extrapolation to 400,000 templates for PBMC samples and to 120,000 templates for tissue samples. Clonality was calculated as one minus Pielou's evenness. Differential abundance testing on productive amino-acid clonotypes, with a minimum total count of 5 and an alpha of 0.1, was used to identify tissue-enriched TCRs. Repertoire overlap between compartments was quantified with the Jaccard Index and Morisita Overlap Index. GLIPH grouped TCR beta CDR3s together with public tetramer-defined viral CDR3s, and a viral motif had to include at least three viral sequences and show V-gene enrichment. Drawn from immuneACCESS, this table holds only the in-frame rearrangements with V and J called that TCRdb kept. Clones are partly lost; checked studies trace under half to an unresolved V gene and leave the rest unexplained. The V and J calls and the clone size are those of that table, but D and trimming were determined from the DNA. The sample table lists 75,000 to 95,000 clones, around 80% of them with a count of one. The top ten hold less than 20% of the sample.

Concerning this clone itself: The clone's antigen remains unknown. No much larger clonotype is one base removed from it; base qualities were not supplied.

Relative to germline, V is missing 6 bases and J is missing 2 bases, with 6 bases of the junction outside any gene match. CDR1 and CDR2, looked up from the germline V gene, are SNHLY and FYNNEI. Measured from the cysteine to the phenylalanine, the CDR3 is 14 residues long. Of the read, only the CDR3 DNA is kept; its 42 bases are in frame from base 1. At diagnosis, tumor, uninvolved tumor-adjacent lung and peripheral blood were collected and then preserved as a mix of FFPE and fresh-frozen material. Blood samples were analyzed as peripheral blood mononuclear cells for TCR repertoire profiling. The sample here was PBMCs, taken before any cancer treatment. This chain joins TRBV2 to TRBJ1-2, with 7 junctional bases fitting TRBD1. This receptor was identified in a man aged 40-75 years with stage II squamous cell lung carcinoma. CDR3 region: CASSQDRTNYGYTF. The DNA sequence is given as TGTGCCAGCAGCCAGGACAGGACCAACTATGGCTACACCTTC.